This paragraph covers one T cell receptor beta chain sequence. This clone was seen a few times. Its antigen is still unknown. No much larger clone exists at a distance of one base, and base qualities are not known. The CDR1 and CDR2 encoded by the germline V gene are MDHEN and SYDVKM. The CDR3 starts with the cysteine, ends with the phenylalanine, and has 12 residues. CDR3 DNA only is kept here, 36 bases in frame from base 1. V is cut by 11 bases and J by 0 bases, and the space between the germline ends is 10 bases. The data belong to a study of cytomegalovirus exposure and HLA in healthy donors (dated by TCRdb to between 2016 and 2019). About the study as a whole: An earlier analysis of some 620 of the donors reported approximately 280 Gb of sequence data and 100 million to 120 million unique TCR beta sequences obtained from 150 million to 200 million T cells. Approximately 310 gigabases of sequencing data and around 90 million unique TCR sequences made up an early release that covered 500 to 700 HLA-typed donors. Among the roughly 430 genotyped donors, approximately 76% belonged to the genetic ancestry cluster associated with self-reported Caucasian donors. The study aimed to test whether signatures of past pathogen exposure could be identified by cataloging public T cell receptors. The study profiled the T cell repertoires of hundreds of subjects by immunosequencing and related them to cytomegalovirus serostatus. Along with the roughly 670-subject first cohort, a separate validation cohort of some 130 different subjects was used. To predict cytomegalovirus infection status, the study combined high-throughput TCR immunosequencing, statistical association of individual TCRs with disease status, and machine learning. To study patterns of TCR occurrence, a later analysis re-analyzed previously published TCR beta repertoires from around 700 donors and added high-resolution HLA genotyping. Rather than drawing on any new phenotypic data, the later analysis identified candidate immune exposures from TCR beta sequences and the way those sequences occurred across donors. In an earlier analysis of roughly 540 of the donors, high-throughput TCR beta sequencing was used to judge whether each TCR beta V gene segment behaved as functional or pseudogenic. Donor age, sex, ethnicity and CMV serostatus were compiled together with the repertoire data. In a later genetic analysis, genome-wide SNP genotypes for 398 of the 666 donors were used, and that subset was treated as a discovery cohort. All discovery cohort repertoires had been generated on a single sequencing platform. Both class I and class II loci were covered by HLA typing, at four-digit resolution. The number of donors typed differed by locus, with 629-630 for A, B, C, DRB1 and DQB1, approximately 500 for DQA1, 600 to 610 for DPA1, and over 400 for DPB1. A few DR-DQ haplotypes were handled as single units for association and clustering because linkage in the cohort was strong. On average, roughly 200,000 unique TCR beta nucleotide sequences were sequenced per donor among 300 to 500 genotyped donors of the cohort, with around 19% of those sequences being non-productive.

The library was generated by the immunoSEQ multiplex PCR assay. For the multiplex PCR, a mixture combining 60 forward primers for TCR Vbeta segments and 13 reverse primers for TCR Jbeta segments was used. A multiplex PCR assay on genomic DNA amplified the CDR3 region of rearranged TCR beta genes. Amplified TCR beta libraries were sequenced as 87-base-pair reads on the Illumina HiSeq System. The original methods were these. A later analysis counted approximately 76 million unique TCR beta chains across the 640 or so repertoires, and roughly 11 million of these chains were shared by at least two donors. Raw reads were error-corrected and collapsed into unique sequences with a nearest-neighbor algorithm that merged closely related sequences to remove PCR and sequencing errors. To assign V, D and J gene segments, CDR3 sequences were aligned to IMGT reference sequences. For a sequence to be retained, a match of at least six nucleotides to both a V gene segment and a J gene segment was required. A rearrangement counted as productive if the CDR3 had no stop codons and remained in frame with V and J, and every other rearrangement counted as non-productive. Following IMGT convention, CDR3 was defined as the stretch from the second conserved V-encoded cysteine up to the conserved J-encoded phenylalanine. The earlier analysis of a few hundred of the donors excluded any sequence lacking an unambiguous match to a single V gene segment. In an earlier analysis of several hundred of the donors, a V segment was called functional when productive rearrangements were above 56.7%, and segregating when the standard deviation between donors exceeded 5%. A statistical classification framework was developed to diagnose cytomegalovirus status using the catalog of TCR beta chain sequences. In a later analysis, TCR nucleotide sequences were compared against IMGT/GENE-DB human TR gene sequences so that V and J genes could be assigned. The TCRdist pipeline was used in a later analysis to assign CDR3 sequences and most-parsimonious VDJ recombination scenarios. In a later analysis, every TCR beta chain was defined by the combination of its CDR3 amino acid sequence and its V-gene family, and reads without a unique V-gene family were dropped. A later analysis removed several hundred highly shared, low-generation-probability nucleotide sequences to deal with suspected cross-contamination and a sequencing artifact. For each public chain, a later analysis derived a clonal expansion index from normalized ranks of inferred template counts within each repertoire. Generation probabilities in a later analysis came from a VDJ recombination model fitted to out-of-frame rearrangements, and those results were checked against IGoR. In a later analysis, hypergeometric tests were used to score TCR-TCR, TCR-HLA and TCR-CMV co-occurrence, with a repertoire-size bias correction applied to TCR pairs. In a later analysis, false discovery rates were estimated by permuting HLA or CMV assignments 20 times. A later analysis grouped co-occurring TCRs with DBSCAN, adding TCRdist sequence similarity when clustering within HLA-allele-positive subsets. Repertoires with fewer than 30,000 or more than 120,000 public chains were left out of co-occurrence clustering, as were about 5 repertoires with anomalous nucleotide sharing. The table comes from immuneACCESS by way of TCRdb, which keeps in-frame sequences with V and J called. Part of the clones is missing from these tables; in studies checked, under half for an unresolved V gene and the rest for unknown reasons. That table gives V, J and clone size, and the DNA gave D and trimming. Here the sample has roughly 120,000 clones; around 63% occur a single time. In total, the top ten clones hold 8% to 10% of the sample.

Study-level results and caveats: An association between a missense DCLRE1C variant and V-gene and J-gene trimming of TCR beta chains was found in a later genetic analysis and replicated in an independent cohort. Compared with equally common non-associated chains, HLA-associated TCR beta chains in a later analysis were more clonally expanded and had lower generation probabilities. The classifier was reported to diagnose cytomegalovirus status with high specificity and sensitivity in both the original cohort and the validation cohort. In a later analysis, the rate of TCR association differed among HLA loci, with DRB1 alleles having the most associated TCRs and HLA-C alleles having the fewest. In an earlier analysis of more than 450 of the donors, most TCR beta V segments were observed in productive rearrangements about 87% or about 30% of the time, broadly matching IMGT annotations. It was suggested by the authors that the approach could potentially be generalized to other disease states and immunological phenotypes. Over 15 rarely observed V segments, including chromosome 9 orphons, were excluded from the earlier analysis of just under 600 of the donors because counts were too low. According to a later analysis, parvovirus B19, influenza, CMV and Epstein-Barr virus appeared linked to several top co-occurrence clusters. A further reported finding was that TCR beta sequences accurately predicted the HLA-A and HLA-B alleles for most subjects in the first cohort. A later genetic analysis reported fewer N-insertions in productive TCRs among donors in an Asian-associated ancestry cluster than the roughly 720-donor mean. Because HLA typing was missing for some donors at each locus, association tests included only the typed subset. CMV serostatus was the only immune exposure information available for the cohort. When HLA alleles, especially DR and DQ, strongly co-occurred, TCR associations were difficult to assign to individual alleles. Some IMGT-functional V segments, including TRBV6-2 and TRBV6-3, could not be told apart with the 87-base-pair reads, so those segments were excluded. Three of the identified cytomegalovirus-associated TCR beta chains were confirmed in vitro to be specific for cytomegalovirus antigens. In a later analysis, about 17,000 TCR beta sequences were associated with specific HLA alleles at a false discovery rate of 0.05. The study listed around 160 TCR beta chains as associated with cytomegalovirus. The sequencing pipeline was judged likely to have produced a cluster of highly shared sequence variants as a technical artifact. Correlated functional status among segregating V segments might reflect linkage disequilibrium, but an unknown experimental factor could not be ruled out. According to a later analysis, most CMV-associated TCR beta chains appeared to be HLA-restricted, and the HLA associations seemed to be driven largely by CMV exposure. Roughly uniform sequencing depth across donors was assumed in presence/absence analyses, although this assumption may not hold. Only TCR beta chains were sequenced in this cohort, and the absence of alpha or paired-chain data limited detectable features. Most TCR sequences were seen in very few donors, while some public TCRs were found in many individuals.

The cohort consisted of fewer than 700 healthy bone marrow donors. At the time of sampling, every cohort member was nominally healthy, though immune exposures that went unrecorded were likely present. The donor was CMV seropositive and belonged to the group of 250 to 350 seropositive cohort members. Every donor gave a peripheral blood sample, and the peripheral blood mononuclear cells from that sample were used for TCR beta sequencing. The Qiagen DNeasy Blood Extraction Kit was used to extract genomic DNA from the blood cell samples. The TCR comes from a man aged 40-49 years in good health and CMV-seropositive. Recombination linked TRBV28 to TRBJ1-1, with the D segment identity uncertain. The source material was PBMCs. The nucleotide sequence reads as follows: TGTGCCTCAGCAGGAATGAACACTGAAGCTTTCTTT. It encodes CASAGMNTEAFF. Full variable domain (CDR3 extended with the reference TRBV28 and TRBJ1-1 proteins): DVKVTQSSRYLVKRTGEKVFLECVQDMDHENMFWYRQDPGLGLRLIYFSYDVKMKEKGDIPEGYSVSREKKERFSLILESASTNQTSMYLCASAGMNTEAFFGQGTRLTVV.